The 2 T cell receptor beta chains presented below share a single source sample, sequenced in a study of shared T cell receptors in the human thymus. Profiled with immunoSEQ multiplex PCR; TCRdb holds only in-frame clones, not every one. The sample consists of around 730,000 clones, approximately 83% of them appearing once. In addition, the sample was reused for a study of human thymus T cells.

Sample: thymocytes. The origin of the receptors is a girl under three years old with a congenital heart defect.

The V call is TRBV5-1, the J call TRBJ1-2, with TRBD1 identical over 8 bases. Germline values: CDR1 SGHRS, CDR2 YFSETQ. The CDR3 is made up of 15 amino acids. V lost 0 bases to trimming and J lost 8 bases; unmatched junction nucleotides: 9. The CDR3 protein is CASSLVAGGRGGYTF. The CDR3 DNA reads TGCGCCAGCAGCTTGGTGGCAGGGGGCCGCGGCGGCTACACCTTC.

The rearrangement uses TRBV5-6 and TRBJ1-6, with TRBD1 as a possible D gene (5 bases). The CDR3 is 14 residues long. Trimming cost V 0 bases and J 11 bases, with 12 bases left between them. Looked up from germline, CDR1 is SGHDT and CDR2 is YYEEEE. CDR3 nucleotide sequence: TGTGCCAGCAGCTTGGTAGGGAAAGGGGCACCCCTCCACTTT. Amino acid sequence: CASSLVGKGAPLHF. The full variable domain, its missing parts supplied by reference TRBV5-6 and TRBJ1-6, is DAGVTQSPTHLIKTRGQQVTLRCSPKSGHDTVSWYQQALGQGPQFIFQYYEEEERQRGNFPDRFSGHQFPNYSSELNVNALLLGDSALYLCASSLVGKGAPLHFGNGTRLTVT.